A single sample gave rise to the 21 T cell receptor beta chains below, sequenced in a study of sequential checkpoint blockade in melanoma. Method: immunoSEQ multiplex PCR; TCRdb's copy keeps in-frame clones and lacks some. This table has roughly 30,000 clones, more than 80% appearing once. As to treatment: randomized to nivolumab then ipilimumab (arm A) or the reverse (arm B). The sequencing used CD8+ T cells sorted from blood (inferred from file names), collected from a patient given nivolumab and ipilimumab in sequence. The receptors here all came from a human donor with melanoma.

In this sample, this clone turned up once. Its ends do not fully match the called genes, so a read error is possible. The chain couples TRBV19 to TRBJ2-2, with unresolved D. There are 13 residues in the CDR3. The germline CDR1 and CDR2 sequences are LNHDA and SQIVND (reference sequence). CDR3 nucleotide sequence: TGTGCCAGTAGTCTAGACATCACCGGGGAGCTGTTTTTT. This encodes CASSLDITGELFF.

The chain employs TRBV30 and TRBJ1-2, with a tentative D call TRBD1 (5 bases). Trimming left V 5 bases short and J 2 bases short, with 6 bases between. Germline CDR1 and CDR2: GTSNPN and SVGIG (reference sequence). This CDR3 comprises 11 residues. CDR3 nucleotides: TGTGCCTGGGACAGCAACTATGGCTACACCTTC. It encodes CAWDSNYGYTF.

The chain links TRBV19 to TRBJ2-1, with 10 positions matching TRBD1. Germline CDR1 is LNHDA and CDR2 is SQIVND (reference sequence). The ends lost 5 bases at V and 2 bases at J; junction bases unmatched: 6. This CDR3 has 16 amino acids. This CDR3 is CASSLPGQGAYNEQFF. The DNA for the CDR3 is TGTGCCAGTAGTCTCCCCGGACAGGGGGCCTACAATGAGCAGTTCTTC.

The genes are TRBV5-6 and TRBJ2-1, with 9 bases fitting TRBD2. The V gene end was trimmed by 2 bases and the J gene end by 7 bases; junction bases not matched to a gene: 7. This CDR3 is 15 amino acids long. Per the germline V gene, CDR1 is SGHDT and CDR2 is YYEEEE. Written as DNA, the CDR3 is TGTGCCAGCAGCTTTAGCGGGGGCGGATCAAATGAGCAGTTCTTC. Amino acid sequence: CASSFSGGGSNEQFF.

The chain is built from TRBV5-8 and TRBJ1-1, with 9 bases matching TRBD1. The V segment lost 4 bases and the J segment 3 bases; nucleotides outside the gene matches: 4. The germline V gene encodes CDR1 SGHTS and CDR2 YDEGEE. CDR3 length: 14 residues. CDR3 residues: CASSRRTGDTEAFF. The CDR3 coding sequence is TGTGCCAGCAGCCGGAGGACAGGGGACACTGAAGCTTTCTTT.

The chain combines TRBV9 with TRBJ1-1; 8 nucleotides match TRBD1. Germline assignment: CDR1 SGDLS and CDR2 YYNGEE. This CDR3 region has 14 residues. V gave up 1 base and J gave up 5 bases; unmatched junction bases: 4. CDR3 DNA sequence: TGTGCCAGCAGCGTACAGGGGGCGAAGACTGAAGCTTTCTTT. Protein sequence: CASSVQGAKTEAFF.

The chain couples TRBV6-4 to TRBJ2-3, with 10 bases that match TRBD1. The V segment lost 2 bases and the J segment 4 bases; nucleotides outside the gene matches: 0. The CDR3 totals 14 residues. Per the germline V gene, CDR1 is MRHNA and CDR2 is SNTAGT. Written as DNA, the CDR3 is TGTGCCAGCAGTGACGGACAGGGGGCAGATACGCAGTATTTT. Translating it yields CASSDGQGADTQYF.

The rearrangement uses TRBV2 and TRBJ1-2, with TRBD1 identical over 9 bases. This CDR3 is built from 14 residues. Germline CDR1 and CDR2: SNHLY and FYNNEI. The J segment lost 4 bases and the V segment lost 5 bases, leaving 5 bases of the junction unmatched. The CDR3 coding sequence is TGTGCCAGCAGTCCGGGACAGGGCTCCTATGGCTACACCTTC. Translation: CASSPGQGSYGYTF.

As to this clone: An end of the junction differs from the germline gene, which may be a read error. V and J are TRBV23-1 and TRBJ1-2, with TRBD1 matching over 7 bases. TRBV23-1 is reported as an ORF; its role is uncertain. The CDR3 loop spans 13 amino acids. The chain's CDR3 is CASSQKRPRQGSF. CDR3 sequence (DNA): TGCGCCAGCAGTCAAAAACGCCCTAGACAGGGAAGCTTC.

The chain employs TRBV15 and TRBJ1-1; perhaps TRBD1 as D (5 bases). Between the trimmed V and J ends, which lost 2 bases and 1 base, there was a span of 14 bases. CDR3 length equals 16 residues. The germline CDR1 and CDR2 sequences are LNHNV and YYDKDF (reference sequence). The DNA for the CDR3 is TGTGCCACCAGCAGACCACCATTAGGGGCGAACACTGAAGCTTTCTTT. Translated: CATSRPPLGANTEAFF. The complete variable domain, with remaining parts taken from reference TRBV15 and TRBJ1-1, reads DAMVIQNPRYQVTQFGKPVTLSCSQTLNHNVMYWYQQKSSQAPKLLFHYYDKDFNNEADTPDNFQSRRPNTSFCFLDIRSPGLGDTAMYLCATSRPPLGANTEAFFGQGTRLTVV.

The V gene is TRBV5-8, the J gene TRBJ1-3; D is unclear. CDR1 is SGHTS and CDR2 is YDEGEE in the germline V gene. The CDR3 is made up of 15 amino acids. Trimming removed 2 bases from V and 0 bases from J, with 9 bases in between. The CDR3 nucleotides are TGTGCCAGCAGCTTAAGTACCGGCTCTGGAAACACCATATATTTT. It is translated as CASSLSTGSGNTIYF. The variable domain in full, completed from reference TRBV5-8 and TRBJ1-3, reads EAGVTQSPTHLIKTRGQQATLRCSPISGHTSVYWYQQALGLGLQFLLWYDEGEERNRGNFPPRFSGRQFPNYSSELNVNALELEDSALYLCASSLSTGSGNTIYFGEGSWLTVV.

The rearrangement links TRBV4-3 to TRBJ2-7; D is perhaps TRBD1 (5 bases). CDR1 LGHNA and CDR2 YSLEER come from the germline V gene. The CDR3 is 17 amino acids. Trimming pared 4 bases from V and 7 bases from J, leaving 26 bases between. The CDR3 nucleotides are TGCGCCAGCAGCCTTCAGGGCGGAATAGAGTTCCCCGGTGAGCAGTACTTC. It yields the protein CASSLQGGIEFPGEQYF.

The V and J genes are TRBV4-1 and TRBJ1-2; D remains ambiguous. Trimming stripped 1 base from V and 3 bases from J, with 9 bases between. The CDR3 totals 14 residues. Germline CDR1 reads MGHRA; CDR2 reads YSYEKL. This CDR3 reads CASSQGSAYYGYTF. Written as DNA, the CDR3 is TGCGCCAGCAGCCAAGGGAGCGCCTACTATGGCTACACCTTC.

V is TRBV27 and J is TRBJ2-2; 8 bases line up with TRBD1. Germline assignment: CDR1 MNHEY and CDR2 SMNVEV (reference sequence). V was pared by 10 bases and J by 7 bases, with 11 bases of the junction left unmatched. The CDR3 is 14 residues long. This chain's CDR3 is CATLGTGLVGELFF. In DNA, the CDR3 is TGTGCCACCCTGGGGACAGGTCTTGTCGGGGAGCTGTTTTTT.

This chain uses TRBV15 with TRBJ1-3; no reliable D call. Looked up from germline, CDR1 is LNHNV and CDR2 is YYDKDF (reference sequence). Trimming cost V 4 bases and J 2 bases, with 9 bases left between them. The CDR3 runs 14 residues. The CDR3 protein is CATSTLPPGNTIYF. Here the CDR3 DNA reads TGTGCCACCAGCACCCTACCCCCTGGAAACACCATATATTTT.

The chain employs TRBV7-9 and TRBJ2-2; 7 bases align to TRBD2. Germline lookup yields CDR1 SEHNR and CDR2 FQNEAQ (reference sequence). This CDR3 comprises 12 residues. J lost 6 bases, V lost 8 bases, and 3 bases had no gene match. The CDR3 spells CASLTSAGELFF. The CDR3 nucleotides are TGTGCCAGCCTCACTAGCGCCGGGGAGCTGTTTTTT.

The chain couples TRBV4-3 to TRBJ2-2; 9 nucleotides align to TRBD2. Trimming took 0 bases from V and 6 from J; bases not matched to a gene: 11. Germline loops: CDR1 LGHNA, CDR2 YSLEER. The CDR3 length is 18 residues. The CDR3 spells CASSQEPAAGGRSGELFF. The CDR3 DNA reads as TGCGCCAGCAGCCAAGAACCTGCCGCGGGGGGGCGTTCCGGGGAGCTGTTTTTT.

The chain's CDR3 is CASSLLAGNEQFF. CDR3 nucleotide sequence: TGTGCCAGCAGTTTGCTAGCGGGGAATGAGCAGTTCTTC. The chain combines TRBV27 with TRBJ2-1; 9 bases are a match to TRBD2. This CDR3 is built from 13 residues. V lost 3 bases and J lost 7; bases outside the gene matches: 1. Germline V CDR1 and CDR2: MNHEY, SMNVEV (reference sequence).

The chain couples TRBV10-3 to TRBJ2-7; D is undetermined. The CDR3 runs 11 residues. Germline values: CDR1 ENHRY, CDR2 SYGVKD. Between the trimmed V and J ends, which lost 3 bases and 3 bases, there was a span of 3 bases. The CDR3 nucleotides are TGTGCCATCAGTGACAGCTACGAGCAGTACTTC. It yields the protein CAISDSYEQYF.

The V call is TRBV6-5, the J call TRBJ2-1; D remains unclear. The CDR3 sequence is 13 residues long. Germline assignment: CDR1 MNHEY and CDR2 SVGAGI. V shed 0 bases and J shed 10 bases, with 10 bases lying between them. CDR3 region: CASSYSREQEQFF. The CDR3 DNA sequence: TGTGCCAGCAGTTACTCTCGAGAGCAAGAGCAGTTCTTC.

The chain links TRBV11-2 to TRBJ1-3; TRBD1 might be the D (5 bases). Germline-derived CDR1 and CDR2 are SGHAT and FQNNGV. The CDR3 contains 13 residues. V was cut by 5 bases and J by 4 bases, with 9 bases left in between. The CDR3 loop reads CASSPRQGNTIYF. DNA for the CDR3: TGTGCCAGCAGCCCCAGACAGGGAAACACCATATATTTT.